The 17 T cell receptor beta chains presented below share a single source sample, sequenced in a study of regulatory T cells in long-lasting Graves disease. Arm-PCR of CDR3 regions and iRepertoire HTBI primers were the basis on which TCR beta libraries were built. TCRdb processed the multiplex PCR reads anew with MiXCR; each CDR3 protein has one entry. Of a few hundred thousand distinct CDR3 sequences listed, roughly 21% are singletons. Time point denoted: persistent/refractory GD, antithyroid drugs over 5 years with positive TRAb. Generation of the TCR library employed RNA extracted from PBMCs. The material sequenced was peripheral blood mononuclear cells (PBMCs), taken when the disease was refractory, from a patient treated with antithyroid drugs. These receptor sequences come from a female donor with Graves disease.

The chain combines TRBV30 with TRBJ2-7; TRBD2 agrees at 16 bases. This CDR3 contains 16 residues. From germline, CDR1 is GTSNPN and CDR2 SVGIG (reference sequence). Trimming at V came to 2 bases and at J to 7 bases, leaving 8 bases not matched to a gene. The CDR3 nucleotides are TGTGCCTGGAGTAGTGGGACTAGCGGGAGGGTGGAAGAGCAGTACTTC. Amino acid sequence: CAWSSGTSGRVEEQYF.

The chain links TRBV28 to TRBJ2-6; no definite D call. Trimming removed 10 bases at V and 0 bases at J, with 7 bases between. The CDR3 totals 13 residues. CDR1 and CDR2 from the germline V gene are MDHEN and SYDVKM. CDR3 protein: CATLHSGANVLTF. The CDR3 nucleotides are TGTGCCACACTGCACTCTGGGGCCAACGTCCTGACTTTC.

V gene TRBV3-1 combines with J gene TRBJ2-1; a weak D match, TRBD2 (5 bases). Germline V gives CDR1 LGHDT, CDR2 YNNKEL (reference sequence). Trimming shortened V by 2 bases and J by 1 base, and 15 bases separated the two germline ends. This CDR3 is built from 17 residues. CDR3 protein: CASSQLSARGSYNEQFF. Here the CDR3 DNA reads TGTGCCAGCAGCCAACTCTCGGCCCGCGGGTCCTACAATGAGCAGTTCTTC.

This sequence joins TRBV18 and TRBJ1-1; no definite D call. The CDR3 spans 16 residues. V gave up 3 bases and J gave up 0 bases, with 14 bases separating them. Per germline, CDR1 KGHSH and CDR2 LQKENI. CDR3 sequence reads: CASSPFPPDMNTEAFF. As DNA, the CDR3 is TGTGCCAGCTCACCGTTTCCTCCAGATATGAACACTGAAGCTTTCTTT.

This clonotype was counted between two and nine times. The chain combines TRBV18 with TRBJ2-7; D possibly corresponds to TRBD2 (6 bases). The CDR3 is made up of 13 amino acids. Germline lookup yields CDR1 KGHSH and CDR2 LQKENI. The V end was cut by 9 bases, the J end by 0 bases, with 12 bases between. CDR3: CASTDGSSYEQYF. In nucleotides, the CDR3 is TGTGCCAGTACCGACGGGAGCTCCTACGAGCAGTACTTC.

This clonotype has a single count. The chain is built from TRBV9 and TRBJ1-2; weak D call: TRBD1 (5 bases). Germline assignment: CDR1 SGDLS and CDR2 YYNGEE. The CDR3 is 12 residues long. V lost 4 bases and J 12 bases, leaving 16 bases between the germline ends. The CDR3 spells CASSPDGGVNTF. DNA for the CDR3: TGTGCCAGCAGCCCGGACGGGGGTGTGAACACCTTC. The whole variable domain, remainder taken from reference TRBV9 and TRBJ1-2, is DSGVTQTPKHLITATGQRVTLRCSPRSGDLSVYWYQQSLDQGLQFLIQYYNGEERAKGNILERFSAQQFPDLHSELNLSSLELGDSALYFCASSPDGGVNTFGSGTRLTVV.

This clonotype was found many times. J is TRBJ2-5 and V is TRBV12-3 or TRBV12-4, with unresolved D. V lost 7 bases to trimming and J lost 0 bases, with 9 bases between them. This CDR3 comprises 13 residues. The CDR3 spells CASTPDNQETQYF. As DNA, the CDR3 is TGTGCCAGCACCCCCGACAACCAAGAGACCCAGTACTTC.

This chain connects TRBV2 to TRBJ2-1; D call uncertain. This CDR3 region has 15 residues. Trimming pared 0 bases from V and 6 bases from J, leaving 12 bases between. CDR1 SNHLY and CDR2 FYNNEI come from the germline V gene. CDR3 region: CASSEAIVGSNEQFF. The CDR3 bases are TGTGCCAGCAGTGAAGCGATCGTGGGAAGCAATGAGCAGTTCTTC.

The genes are TRBV5-1 and TRBJ1-2, with 7 bases lining up with TRBD1. The junction had 8 bases not matched to a gene; V was cut back by 4 bases and J by 2 bases. The CDR3 totals 15 residues. CDR1 and CDR2 (germline): SGHRS, YFSETQ. The CDR3 nucleotides read TGCGCCAGCAGCCTGTCCCTGGGACAGAACTATGGCTACACCTTC. Translation gives CASSLSLGQNYGYTF.

This clonotype was detected many times. This chain links TRBV12-3 or TRBV12-4 with TRBJ2-2; 9 nucleotides agree with TRBD2. V dropped 5 bases and J dropped 3; count of bases not matched to a gene: 4. The CDR3 loop spans 15 amino acids. CDR3 in DNA: TGTGCCAGCAGTCCGTGGACTAGCGACACCGGGGAGCTGTTTTTT. It yields the protein CASSPWTSDTGELFF.

This clonotype is a singleton in its sample. V gene TRBV4-2 combines with J gene TRBJ2-7; D might be TRBD1 or TRBD2, each matching 5 bases. There are 14 residues in the CDR3. Germline assignment: CDR1 LGHNA and CDR2 YNFKEQ. V was clipped by 4 bases and J by 3 bases, with 13 bases between them. This CDR3 is CASSPSAGGYEQYF. CDR3 DNA: TGTGCCAGCAGCCCCAGCGCTGGGGGCTACGAGCAGTACTTC.

This clonotype was seen more than once but under ten times. This chain connects TRBV14 to TRBJ1-1, with 7 bases aligning to TRBD1. Germline V gene lookup returns CDR1 SGHDN and CDR2 FVKESK. This CDR3 region has 14 residues. The V and J ends lost 3 bases and 4 bases, in that order; junction bases with no gene match: 5. CDR3 amino acids: CASSHGRGGTEAFF. In nucleotides, the CDR3 is TGTGCCAGCAGCCATGGCAGGGGGGGCACTGAAGCTTTCTTT. The variable domain in full, with the rest retrieved from reference TRBV14 and TRBJ1-1, is EAGVTQFPSHSVIEKGQTVTLRCDPISGHDNLYWYRRVMGKEIKFLLHFVKESKQDESGMPNNRFLAERTGGTYSTLKVQPAELEDSGVYFCASSHGRGGTEAFFGQGTRLTVV.

This clonotype was recorded at least ten times. The chain is built from TRBV4-1 and TRBJ2-5; TRBD2 matches 7 bases. V gave up 1 base and J gave up 9 bases; unmatched junction bases: 5. Germline V gene lookup returns CDR1 MGHRA and CDR2 YSYEKL. The CDR3 has 13 amino acids. The CDR3 region has the DNA TGCGCCAGCAGCCAAGCCACAGCGGGATCCCAGTACTTC. It translates to CASSQATAGSQYF.

Ten or more counts support this clonotype. The chain couples TRBV3-1 to TRBJ2-2, with D possibly matching TRBD1 (5 bases). The V end was cut by 4 bases, the J end by 7 bases, with 13 bases between. Looked up from germline, CDR1 is LGHDT and CDR2 is YNNKEL (reference sequence). CDR3 length: 14 amino acids. In DNA, the CDR3 is TGTGCCAGCAGCCGGCAGGGCGCGAACGGGGAGCTGTTTTTT. It specifies CASSRQGANGELFF. The whole variable domain, filled in from reference TRBV3-1 and TRBJ2-2, reads DTAVSQTPKYLVTQMGNDKSIKCEQNLGHDTMYWYKQDSKKFLKIMFSYNNKELIINETVPNRFSPKSPDKAHLNLHINSLELGDSAVYFCASSRQGANGELFFGEGSRLTVL.

Remarks on this clonotype: A much larger clone sits a single nucleotide away, making a read error possible. The chain links TRBV6-2 or TRBV6-3 to TRBJ2-2; D is unclear. This CDR3 region has 15 residues. CDR1 is MNHEY and CDR2 is SVGEGT in the germline V gene. The CDR3 reads CASCYSARNTGELFF. The DNA for the CDR3 is TGTGCCAGCTGTTACTCGGCGCGGAACACCGGGGAGCTGTTTTTT.

This clonotype was observed many times. CDR3 DNA sequence: TGTGCCAGCAGTTACACGGACAGTGTGACTGGCTACACCTTC. Translated, it gives CASSYTDSVTGYTF. V and J are TRBV12-3 or TRBV12-4 and TRBJ1-2, with TRBD1 as a possible D gene (6 bases). The CDR3 loop spans 14 amino acids. V was shortened by 4 bases and J by 7 bases, with 16 bases between the two germline ends.

The V call is TRBV11-1, the J call TRBJ2-5, with TRBD1 matching 8 bases. With the DNA end fitting TRBJ2-1 better, the J assignment may be wrong. CDR1 is SGHAT, CDR2 FQDESV, per germline (reference sequence). The CDR3 totals 15 residues. CDR3 region: CASSLRTGGYNEQFF. The CDR3 coding sequence is TGTGCCAGCAGCTTAAGAACAGGGGGGTACAATGAGCAGTTCTTC.